These T cell receptor beta chains were read from a single sample in a study of blood T cell repertoires in COVID-19. TCRdb's table, derived via immunoSEQ multiplex PCR, lists solely in-frame clones and lacks some. The sample holds roughly 500,000 clones, 85% to 90% seen once. The sample consisted of peripheral blood. The receptors come from a young man with COVID-19, enrolled during active disease. Each CDR3 is given with its conserved first and last residue. The D gene is left open where the match is weak.

TRBV9	-	TRBJ1-6	TGTGCCAGCAGCGTAGGCCGGTCTTATTCACCCCTCCACTTT	CASSVGRSYSPLHF
TRBV27	-	TRBJ1-6	TGTGCCAGCAGCCAGAGACAGAGCACCTATAATTCACCCCTCCACTTT	CASSQRQSTYNSPLHF
TRBV19	TRBD1	TRBJ2-3	TGTGCCAGTACTGACCTGCCGGGGGGACAGGGGAACACAGATACGCAGTATTTT	CASTDLPGGQGNTDTQYF
TRBV28	TRBD1	TRBJ1-3	TGTGCCAGCAGTTCTCAGGGGGCGGGTGGAAACACCATATATTTT	CASSSQGAGGNTIYF
TRBV25-1	TRBD1	TRBJ1-1	TGTGCCAGCAGTGTAACGACAGGGGGCAACACTGAAGCTTTCTTT	CASSVTTGGNTEAFF
TRBV1	-	TRBJ1-5	TGCACCAGCAGCCCGCTTATATGGGGGGATAGCAATCAGCCCCAGCATTTT	CTSSPLIWGDSNQPQHF
TRBV2	TRBD1	TRBJ2-3	TGTGCCAGCAGTGAACAGGGGGCTACCGGCACAGATACGCAGTATTTT	CASSEQGATGTDTQYF
TRBV12-3/TRBV12-4	-	TRBJ2-5	TGTGCCAGCCGGCAGGGCGGAGAGACCCAGTACTTC	CASRQGGETQYF
TRBV14	TRBD2	TRBJ2-1	TGTGCCAGCAGCCAGTCGTCCGGGACTAGCATCGGCGAGCAGTTCTTC	CASSQSSGTSIGEQFF
TRBV7-9	-	TRBJ2-6	TGTGCCAGCAGCTTAGGTTCGGTCAGGCTCTCTGGGGCCAACGTCCTGACTTTC	CASSLGSVRLSGANVLTF
TRBV2	TRBD2	TRBJ2-5	TGTGCCAGCAGTGGGAGCGTGGCGGGGGAAGAGACCCAGTACTTC	CASSGSVAGEETQYF
TRBV6-5	-	TRBJ2-7	TGTGCCAGCAGCCGCGGTTCGGCTAAAACCTACGAGCAGTACTTC	CASSRGSAKTYEQYF
TRBV11-3	TRBD2	TRBJ2-7	TGTGCCAGCAGCTATGAGGGGACTAGCGGGACCGGCGAGCAGTACTTC	CASSYEGTSGTGEQYF
TRBV15	-	TRBJ1-4	TGTGCCACCAGCAGAGAAGGAGGGAGGACTAATGAAAAACTGTTTTTT	CATSREGGRTNEKLFF
TRBV25-1	-	TRBJ2-3	TGTGCCAGCAGTACCCAAGGACACGACCTTAGCACAGATACGCAGTATTTT	CASSTQGHDLSTDTQYF